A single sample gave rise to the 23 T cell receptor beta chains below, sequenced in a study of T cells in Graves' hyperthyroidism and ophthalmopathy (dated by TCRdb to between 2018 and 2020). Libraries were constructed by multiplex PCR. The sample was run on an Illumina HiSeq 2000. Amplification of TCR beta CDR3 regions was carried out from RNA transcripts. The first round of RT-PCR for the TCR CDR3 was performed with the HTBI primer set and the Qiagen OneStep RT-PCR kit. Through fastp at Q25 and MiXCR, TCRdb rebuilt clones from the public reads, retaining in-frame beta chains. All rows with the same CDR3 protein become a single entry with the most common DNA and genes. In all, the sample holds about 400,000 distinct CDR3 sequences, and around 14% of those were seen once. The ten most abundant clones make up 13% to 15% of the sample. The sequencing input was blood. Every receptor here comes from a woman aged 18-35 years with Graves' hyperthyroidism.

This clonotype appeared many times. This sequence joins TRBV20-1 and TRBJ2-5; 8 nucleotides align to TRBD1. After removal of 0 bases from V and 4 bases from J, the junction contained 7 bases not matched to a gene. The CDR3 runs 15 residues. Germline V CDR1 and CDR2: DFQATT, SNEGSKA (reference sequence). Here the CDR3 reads CSARDGQGMAETQYF. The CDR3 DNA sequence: TGCAGTGCTAGAGACGGACAGGGCATGGCAGAGACCCAGTACTTC.

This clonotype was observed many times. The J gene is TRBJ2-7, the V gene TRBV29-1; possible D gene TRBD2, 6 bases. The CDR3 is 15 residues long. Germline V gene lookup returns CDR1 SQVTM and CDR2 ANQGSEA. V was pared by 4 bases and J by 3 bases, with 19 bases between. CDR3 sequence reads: CSVGIPTGRYYEQYF. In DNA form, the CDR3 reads TGCAGCGTTGGTATCCCTACCGGGAGATACTACGAGCAGTACTTC.

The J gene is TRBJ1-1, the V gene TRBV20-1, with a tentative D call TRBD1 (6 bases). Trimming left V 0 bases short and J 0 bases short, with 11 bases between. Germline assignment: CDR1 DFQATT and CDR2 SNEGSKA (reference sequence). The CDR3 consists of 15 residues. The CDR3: CSARDLGGVNTEAFF. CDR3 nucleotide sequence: TGCAGTGCTAGAGATCTAGGGGGGGTGAACACTGAAGCTTTCTTT.

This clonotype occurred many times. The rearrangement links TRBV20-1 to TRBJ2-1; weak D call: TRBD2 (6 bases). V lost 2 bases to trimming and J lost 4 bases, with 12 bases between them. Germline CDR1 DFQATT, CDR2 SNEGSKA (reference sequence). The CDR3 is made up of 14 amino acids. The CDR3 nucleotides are TGCAGTGCTAGACCCCGGGACTTTTACAATGAGCAGTTCTTC. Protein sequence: CSARPRDFYNEQFF.

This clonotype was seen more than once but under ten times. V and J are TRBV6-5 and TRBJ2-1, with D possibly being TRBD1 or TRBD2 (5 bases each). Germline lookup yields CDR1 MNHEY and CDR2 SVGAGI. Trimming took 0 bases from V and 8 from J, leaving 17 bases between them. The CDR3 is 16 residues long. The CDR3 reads CASSYSMGRGRDEQFF. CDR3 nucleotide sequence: TGTGCCAGCAGTTACTCGATGGGGCGCGGGCGTGATGAGCAGTTCTTC.

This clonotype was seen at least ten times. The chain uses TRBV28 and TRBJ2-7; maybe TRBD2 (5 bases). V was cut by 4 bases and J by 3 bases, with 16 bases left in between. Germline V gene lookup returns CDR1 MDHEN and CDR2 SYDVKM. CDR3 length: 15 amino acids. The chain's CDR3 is CASSSSGSTNYEQYF. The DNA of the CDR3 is TGTGCCAGCAGTTCATCGGGATCAACAAACTACGAGCAGTACTTC.

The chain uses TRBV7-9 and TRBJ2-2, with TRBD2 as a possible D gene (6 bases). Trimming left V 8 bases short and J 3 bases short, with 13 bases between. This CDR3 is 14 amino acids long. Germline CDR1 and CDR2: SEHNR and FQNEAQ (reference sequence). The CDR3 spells CASEGREDTGELFF. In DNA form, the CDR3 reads TGTGCCAGCGAGGGCAGGGAGGACACCGGGGAGCTGTTTTTT. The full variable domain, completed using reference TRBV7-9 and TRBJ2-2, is DTGVSQNPRHKITKRGQNVTFRCDPISEHNRLYWYRQTLGQGPEFLTYFQNEAQLEKSRLLSDRFSAERPKGSFSTLEIQRTEQGDSAMYLCASEGREDTGELFFGEGSRLTVL.

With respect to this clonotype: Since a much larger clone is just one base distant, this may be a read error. The DNA of the CDR3 is TGTGCCGGCGGAATAGCTATGAACACTGAAGCTTTCTTT. It specifies CAGGIAMNTEAFF. The chain joins TRBV28 to TRBJ1-1; unclear D gene. The ends were cut back, 11 bases at V and 0 bases at J, with 13 bases in the middle. The CDR3 contains 13 residues. CDR1 is MDHEN, CDR2 SYDVKM, per germline.

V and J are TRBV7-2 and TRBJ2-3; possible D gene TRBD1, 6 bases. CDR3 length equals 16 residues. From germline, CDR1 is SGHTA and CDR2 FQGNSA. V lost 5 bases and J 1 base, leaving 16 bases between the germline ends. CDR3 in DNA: TGTGCCAGCAGCGCAGGGACAAAACCAGGCACAGATACGCAGTATTTT. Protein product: CASSAGTKPGTDTQYF.

CDR3 region: CASNRGSGANVLTF. The CDR3 DNA follows: TGTGCCAGCAATCGAGGGTCTGGGGCCAACGTCCTGACTTTC. V gene TRBV9 combines with J gene TRBJ2-6; D is perhaps TRBD2 (5 bases). Germline CDR1 reads SGDLS; CDR2 reads YYNGEE. The V end was cut by 6 bases, the J end by 1 base, with 8 bases between. The CDR3 runs to 14 residues.

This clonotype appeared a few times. The CDR3 nucleotides read TGTGCCATCAGTGACCCCGGGCAGGGGAGCTCTGGAAACACCATATATTTT. Residues: CAISDPGQGSSGNTIYF. The rearrangement joins TRBV10-3 to TRBJ1-3; possible D gene TRBD1, 6 bases. Trimming pared 3 bases from V and 0 bases from J, leaving 15 bases between. CDR1 is ENHRY and CDR2 is SYGVKD in the germline V gene. There are 17 residues in the CDR3.

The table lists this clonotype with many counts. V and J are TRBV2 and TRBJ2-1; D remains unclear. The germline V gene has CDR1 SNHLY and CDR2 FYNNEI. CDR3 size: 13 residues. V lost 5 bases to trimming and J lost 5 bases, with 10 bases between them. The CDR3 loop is CASSTDRNNEQFF. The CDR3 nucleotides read TGTGCCAGCAGTACCGACCGAAACAATGAGCAGTTCTTC.

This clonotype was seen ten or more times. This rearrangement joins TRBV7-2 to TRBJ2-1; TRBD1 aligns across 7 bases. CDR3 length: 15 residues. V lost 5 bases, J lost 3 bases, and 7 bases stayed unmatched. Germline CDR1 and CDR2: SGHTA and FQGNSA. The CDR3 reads CASSDRGPYYNEQFF. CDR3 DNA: TGTGCCAGCAGCGATAGGGGGCCCTACTACAATGAGCAGTTCTTC.

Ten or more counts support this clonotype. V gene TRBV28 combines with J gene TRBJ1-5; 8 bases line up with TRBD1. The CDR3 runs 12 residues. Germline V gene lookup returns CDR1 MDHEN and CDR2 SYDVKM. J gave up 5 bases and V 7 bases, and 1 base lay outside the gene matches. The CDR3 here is CASMTGDQPQHF. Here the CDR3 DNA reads TGTGCCAGCATGACAGGGGATCAGCCCCAGCATTTT.

CDR3 sequence (DNA): TGCAGTGCTAGCCACGGTAGCAATCAGCCCCAGCATTTT. Protein sequence: CSASHGSNQPQHF. The chain couples TRBV20-1 to TRBJ1-5, with D uncertain. The CDR3 spans 13 residues. Trimming shortened V by 3 bases and J by 0 bases, and 6 bases separated the two germline ends. Germline V lookup: CDR1 DFQATT, CDR2 SNEGSKA (reference sequence).

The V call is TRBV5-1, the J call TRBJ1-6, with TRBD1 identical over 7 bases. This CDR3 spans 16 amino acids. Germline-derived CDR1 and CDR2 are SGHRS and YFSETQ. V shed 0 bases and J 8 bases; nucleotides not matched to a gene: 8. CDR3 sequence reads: CASSLVRQGGDSPLHF. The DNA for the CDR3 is TGCGCCAGCAGCTTGGTCCGACAGGGCGGTGATTCACCCCTCCACTTT.

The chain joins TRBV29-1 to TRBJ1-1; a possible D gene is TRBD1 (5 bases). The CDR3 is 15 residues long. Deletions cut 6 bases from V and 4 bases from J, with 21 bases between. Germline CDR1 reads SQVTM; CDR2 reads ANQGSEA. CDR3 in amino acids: CSVFLGEMGFTEAFF. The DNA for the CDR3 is TGCAGCGTGTTTTTAGGGGAGATGGGTTTCACTGAAGCTTTCTTT.

The DNA of the CDR3 is TGTGCCAGCAGTTTAGCAACAGGGGGCCAAGAGACCCAGTACTTC. Translation gives CASSLATGGQETQYF. The rearrangement links TRBV28 to TRBJ2-5, with 8 bases identical to TRBD1. The CDR3 runs 15 residues. Germline V gives CDR1 MDHEN, CDR2 SYDVKM. The trim removed 2 bases at V and 1 base at J, leaving 3 bases unmatched.

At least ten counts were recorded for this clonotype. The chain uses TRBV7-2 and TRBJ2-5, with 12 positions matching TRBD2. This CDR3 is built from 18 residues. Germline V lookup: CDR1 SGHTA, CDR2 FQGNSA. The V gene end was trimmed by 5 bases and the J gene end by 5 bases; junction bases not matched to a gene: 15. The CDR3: CASSPSGLAGGPRETQYF. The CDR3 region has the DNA TGTGCCAGCAGCCCCTCTGGGCTAGCGGGGGGGCCGAGGGAGACCCAGTACTTC.

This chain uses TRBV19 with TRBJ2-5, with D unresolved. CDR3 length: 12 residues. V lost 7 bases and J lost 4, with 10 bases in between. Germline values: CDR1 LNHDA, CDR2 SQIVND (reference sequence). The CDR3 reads CASKGSGETQYF. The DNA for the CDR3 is TGTGCCAGTAAAGGGTCGGGAGAGACCCAGTACTTC.

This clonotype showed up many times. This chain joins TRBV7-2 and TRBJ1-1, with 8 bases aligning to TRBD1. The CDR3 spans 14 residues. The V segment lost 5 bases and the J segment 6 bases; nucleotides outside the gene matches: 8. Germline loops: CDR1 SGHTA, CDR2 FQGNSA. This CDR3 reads CASSQQGVGAEAFF. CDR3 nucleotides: TGTGCCAGCAGCCAACAGGGGGTCGGGGCTGAAGCTTTCTTT.

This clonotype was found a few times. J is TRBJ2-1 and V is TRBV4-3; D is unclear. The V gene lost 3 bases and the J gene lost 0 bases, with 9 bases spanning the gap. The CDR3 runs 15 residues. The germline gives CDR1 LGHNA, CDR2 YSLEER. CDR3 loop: CASSHSANSYNEQFF. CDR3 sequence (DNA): TGCGCCAGCAGCCATTCAGCTAACTCCTACAATGAGCAGTTCTTC.

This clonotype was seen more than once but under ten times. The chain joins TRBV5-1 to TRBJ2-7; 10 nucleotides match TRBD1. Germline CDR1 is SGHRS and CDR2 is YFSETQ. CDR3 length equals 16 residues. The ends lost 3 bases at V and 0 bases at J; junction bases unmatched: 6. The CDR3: CASSYSGTGVSYEQYF. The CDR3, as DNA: TGCGCCAGCAGCTATTCCGGGACAGGGGTCTCCTACGAGCAGTACTTC. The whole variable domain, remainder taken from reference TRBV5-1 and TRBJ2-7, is KAGVTQTPRYLIKTRGQQVTLSCSPISGHRSVSWYQQTPGQGLQFLFEYFSETQRNKGNFPGRFSGRQFSNSRSEMNVSTLELGDSALYLCASSYSGTGVSYEQYFGPGTRLTVT.